The clone carrying this T cell receptor beta chain was counted between two and nine times. What it binds is unknown. The data are from a study of T cells in Graves' hyperthyroidism and ophthalmopathy. Study summary: Peripheral blood was acquired at first diagnosis, ahead of any therapy whatsoever. Findings and limits, study-wide: A model built on 13 V-J features separated ophthalmopathy from stable hyperthyroidism.

The TCR beta CDR3 regions underwent amplification using RNA transcripts as the source. A set of HTBI primers served as the primers for a first-round RT-PCR of the TCR CDR3. TCRdb re-analysed the multiplex PCR reads in MiXCR, keeping a single row per CDR3 protein. The sample carries 550,000 to 650,000 distinct CDR3 sequences, 14% recorded once. Sequenced material: blood. The receptor comes from a woman aged 40 to 55 with Graves' hyperthyroidism.

The CDR3 sequence is CASSFSIAKSTDTQYF. The CDR3 DNA is TGTGCCAGCAGCTTTAGCATTGCCAAAAGCACAGATACGCAGTATTTT. This sequence joins TRBV5-8 and TRBJ2-3; D remains unclear. Between the trimmed V and J ends, which lost 2 bases and 0 bases, there was a span of 13 bases. This CDR3 spans 16 amino acids. Germline CDR1 reads SGHTS; CDR2 reads YDEGEE.